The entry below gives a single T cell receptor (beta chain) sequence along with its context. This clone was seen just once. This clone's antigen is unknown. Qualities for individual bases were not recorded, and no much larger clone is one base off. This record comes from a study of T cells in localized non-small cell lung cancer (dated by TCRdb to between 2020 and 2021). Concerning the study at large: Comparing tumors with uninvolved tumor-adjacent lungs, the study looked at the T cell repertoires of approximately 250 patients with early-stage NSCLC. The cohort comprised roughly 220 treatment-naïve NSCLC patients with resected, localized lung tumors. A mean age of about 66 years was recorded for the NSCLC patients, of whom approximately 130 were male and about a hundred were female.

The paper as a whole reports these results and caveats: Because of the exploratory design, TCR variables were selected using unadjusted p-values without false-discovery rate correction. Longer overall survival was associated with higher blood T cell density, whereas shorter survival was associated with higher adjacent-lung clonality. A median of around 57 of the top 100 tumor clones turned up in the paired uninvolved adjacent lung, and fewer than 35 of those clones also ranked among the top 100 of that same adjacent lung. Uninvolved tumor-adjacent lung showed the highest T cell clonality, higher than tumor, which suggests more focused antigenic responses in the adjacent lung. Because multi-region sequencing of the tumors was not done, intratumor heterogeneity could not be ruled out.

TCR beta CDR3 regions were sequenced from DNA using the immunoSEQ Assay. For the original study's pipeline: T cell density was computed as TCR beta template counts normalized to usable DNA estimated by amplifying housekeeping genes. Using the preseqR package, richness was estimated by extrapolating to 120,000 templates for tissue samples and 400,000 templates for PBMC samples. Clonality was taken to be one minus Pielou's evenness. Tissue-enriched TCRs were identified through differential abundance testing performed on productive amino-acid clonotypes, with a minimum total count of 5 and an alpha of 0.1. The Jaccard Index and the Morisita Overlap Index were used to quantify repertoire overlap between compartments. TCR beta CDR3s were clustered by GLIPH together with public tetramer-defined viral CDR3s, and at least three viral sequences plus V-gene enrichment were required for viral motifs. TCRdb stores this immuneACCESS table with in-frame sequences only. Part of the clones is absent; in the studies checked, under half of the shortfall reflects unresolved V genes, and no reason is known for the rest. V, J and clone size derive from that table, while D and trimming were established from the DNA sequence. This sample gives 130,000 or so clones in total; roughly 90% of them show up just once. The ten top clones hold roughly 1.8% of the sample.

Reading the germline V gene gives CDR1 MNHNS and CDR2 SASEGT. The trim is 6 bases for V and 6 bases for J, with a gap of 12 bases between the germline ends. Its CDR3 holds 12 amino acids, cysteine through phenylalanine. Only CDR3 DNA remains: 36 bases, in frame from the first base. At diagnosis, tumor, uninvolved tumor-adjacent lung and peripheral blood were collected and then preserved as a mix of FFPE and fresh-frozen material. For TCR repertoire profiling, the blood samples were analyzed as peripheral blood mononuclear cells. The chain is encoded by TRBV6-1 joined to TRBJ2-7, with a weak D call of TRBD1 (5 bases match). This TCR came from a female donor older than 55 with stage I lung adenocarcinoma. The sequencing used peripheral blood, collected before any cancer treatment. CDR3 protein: CASRMDISEQYF. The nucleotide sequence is TGTGCCAGCAGAATGGACATTTCCGAGCAGTACTTC.